A selection of T cell receptor beta chains follows, all from one sample in a study of shared clonotypes between healthy human individuals. The repertoire was sequenced with immunoSEQ multiplex PCR; TCRdb's copy has only in-frame clones and lacks some. The data show 530,000 or so clones, 75% to 80% seen once. Sequencing input: PBMCs. Source of these receptors: a woman between 40 and 50 years old in good health. Some clones in this sample may be carry-over from other donors' samples. CDR3s include the opening cysteine and the closing phenylalanine or tryptophan. The D gene is left open where the match is weak. Clone size is shown for a subset of rows, as once, few, many or a class of expanded clone.

clone_size j_call v_call d_call cdr3_aa cdr3_nt
NA TRBJ2-7 TRBV5-1 TRBD1 CASSPDRGSSYEQYF TGCGCCAGCAGCCCGGACAGGGGTTCCTCCTACGAGCAGTACTTC
few TRBJ1-5 TRBV27 NA CASSVSPQGNQPQHF TGTGCCAGCAGTGTCAGCCCGCAGGGAAATCAGCCCCAGCATTTT
once TRBJ1-1 TRBV7-2 TRBD1 CASSIQGAGITEAFF TGTGCCAGCAGCATTCAGGGGGCGGGAATCACTGAAGCTTTCTTT
few TRBJ1-4 TRBV7-8 NA CASSFIRVAVGNEKLFF TGTGCCAGCAGCTTTATTCGGGTTGCGGTAGGGAATGAAAAACTGTTTTTT
NA TRBJ1-1 TRBV12-5 NA CASGQAKAGDDTEAFF TGTGCTAGTGGTCAGGCAAAAGCGGGGGATGACACTGAAGCTTTCTTT
NA TRBJ1-5 TRBV7-9 NA CASSLESGFPQPQHF TGTGCCAGCAGCTTAGAGTCAGGGTTTCCTCAGCCCCAGCATTTT
NA TRBJ2-3 TRBV5-1 TRBD2 CASSSTGTSGTDTQYF TGCGCCAGCAGCTCCACCGGGACTAGCGGCACAGATACGCAGTATTTT
NA TRBJ1-4 TRBV29-1 NA CSARDLGEKLFF TGCAGCGCTCGGGATCTAGGTGAAAAACTGTTTTTT
NA TRBJ2-7 TRBV18 NA CASTDANYEQYF TGTGCCAGCACGGACGCAAACTACGAGCAGTACTTC
NA TRBJ1-2 TRBV29-1 TRBD1 CSVLQGASRYF TGCAGCGTTTTGCAGGGGGCCTCGAGATACTTC
few TRBJ2-2 TRBV9 NA CASSVAGADVTGELFF TGTGCCAGCAGCGTAGCTGGTGCAGATGTCACCGGGGAGCTGTTTTTT
NA TRBJ2-3 TRBV2 NA CASSAWQGGTDTQYF TGTGCCAGCAGTGCGTGGCAGGGAGGCACAGATACGCAGTATTTT
NA TRBJ1-2 TRBV28 NA CASKSPVGARGYTF TGTGCCAGCAAGTCCCCGGTGGGGGCTCGTGGCTACACCTTC
NA TRBJ2-2 TRBV4-2 NA CASSQGGPGELFF TGTGCCAGCAGCCAAGGAGGGCCCGGGGAGCTGTTTTTT
NA TRBJ2-7 TRBV10-3 NA CAISESSRYYEQYF TGTGCCATCAGTGAGTCCAGTCGCTACTACGAGCAGTACTTC
NA TRBJ2-3 TRBV15 TRBD1 CATNRGQGDTDTQYF TGTGCCACCAACAGAGGGCAGGGGGACACAGATACGCAGTATTTT
NA TRBJ1-2 TRBV7-6 NA CASSFSPPGFDYGYTF TGTGCCAGCAGCTTTTCCCCCCCGGGGTTCGACTATGGCTACACCTTC
NA TRBJ2-7 TRBV6-5 NA CASSYHGRFYEQYF TGTGCCAGCAGTTACCACGGACGGTTCTACGAGCAGTACTTC
NA TRBJ1-1 TRBV11-1 NA CASTRNPNTEAFF TGTGCCAGCACCCGCAACCCGAACACTGAAGCTTTCTTT
few TRBJ2-2 TRBV5-1 NA CASSSLGGQPNTGELFF TGCGCCAGCAGCTCACTGGGGGGACAGCCCAACACCGGGGAGCTGTTTTTT
once TRBJ1-2 TRBV10-3 NA CAISGDQNNYGYTF TGTGCCATCAGTGGTGATCAGAATAACTATGGCTACACCTTC
once TRBJ2-7 TRBV27 TRBD2 CATRAGARVEQYF TGTGCCACAAGAGCGGGGGCCAGGGTCGAGCAGTACTTC
NA TRBJ2-2 TRBV4-2 TRBD2 CASSQDGSGGNTGELFF TGTGCCAGCAGCCAAGATGGGAGCGGGGGGAACACCGGGGAGCTGTTTTTT
once TRBJ1-1 TRBV18 NA CASSPQGFPEAFF TGTGCCAGCTCACCACAGGGTTTCCCTGAAGCTTTCTTT
NA TRBJ2-3 TRBV5-1 TRBD1 CASSTTGAPSTDTQYF TGCGCCAGCAGCACGACAGGGGCGCCTAGCACAGATACGCAGTATTTT
NA TRBJ2-1 TRBV10-3 TRBD2 CAISQRESYNEQFF TGTGCCATCAGTCAGCGGGAATCCTACAATGAGCAGTTCTTC
NA TRBJ2-7 TRBV27 NA CASSLVDHGEQYF TGTGCCAGCAGTTTAGTGGACCACGGCGAGCAGTACTTC
NA TRBJ2-7 TRBV5-1 NA CATRDPPSYEQYF TGCGCCACCCGGGACCCGCCGAGTTACGAGCAGTACTTC
NA TRBJ2-7 TRBV19 TRBD1 CASSSGQGASKSYEQYF TGTGCCAGTAGCTCGGGACAGGGGGCCTCGAAGTCCTACGAGCAGTACTTC
NA TRBJ1-2 TRBV6-5 NA CASSYSVGSDGYTF TGTGCCAGCAGTTACTCGGTAGGGTCGGATGGCTACACCTTC
NA TRBJ2-4 TRBV28 NA CASSLYDSHAKNIQYF TGTGCCAGCAGTTTGTACGACTCCCATGCCAAAAACATTCAGTACTTC
NA TRBJ2-1 TRBV27 NA CASSTYSGNSYNEQFF TGTGCCAGCAGTACCTATTCGGGAAACTCCTACAATGAGCAGTTCTTC
NA TRBJ2-7 TRBV11-2 TRBD2 CASSPGTSLAEQYF TGTGCCAGCAGCCCCGGGACTAGTCTCGCCGAGCAGTACTTC
NA TRBJ2-1 TRBV6-4 TRBD2 CASSLLAGAYNEQFF TGTGCCAGCAGCTTACTAGCGGGAGCTTACAATGAGCAGTTCTTC
NA TRBJ1-5 TRBV15 NA CATSSALRENQPQHF TGTGCCACCAGCAGTGCCTTGCGGGAGAACCAGCCCCAGCATTTT
NA TRBJ2-3 TRBV30 TRBD1 CAYNPGQGTDTQYF TGTGCCTACAACCCGGGACAGGGGACAGATACGCAGTATTTT